Below are 2 T cell receptor beta chains sequenced from a single sample in a study of CD8+ T cells in alopecia areata. Treatment in this sample: oral pan-JAK inhibitor, 5-10 mg twice daily. Extracted RNA was reverse transcribed, and the resulting cDNA served as sequencing template. Profiling relied on immunoSEQ multiplex PCR, and the TCRdb table lists in-frame clones only, not all of them. The repertoire includes roughly 280,000 clones, 60% of them detected once, and about 0.9% sits in the top ten. The source material was CD4+ T cells sorted from blood, sampled around week 54, from a patient treated with tofacitinib. The receptor set was obtained from a human donor with alopecia areata.

This clone was counted only a few times. The rearrangement uses TRBV9 and TRBJ2-1; D is perhaps TRBD2 (5 bases). This CDR3 is 14 amino acids long. Germline V CDR1 and CDR2: SGDLS, YYNGEE. The V and J ends lost 3 bases and 8 bases respectively, with 15 bases between them. This chain's CDR3 is CASSGLAAGDEQFF. CDR3 bases: TGTGCCAGCAGCGGGCTAGCCGCTGGGGATGAGCAGTTCTTC.

Turning to this clone: At one of its ends the junction is not consistent with the germline gene, which may arise from a read error. This sequence joins TRBV7-2 and TRBJ2-3; 13 nucleotides align to TRBD2. CDR1 is SGHTA, CDR2 FQGNSA, per germline. CDR3 length equals 18 residues. CDR3 in amino acids: CASSLATTSGGSTDTQYF. CDR3 sequence (DNA): TGTGCCAGCAGCTTAGCAACGACTAGCGGGGGGAGCACGGATACGCAGTATTTT.